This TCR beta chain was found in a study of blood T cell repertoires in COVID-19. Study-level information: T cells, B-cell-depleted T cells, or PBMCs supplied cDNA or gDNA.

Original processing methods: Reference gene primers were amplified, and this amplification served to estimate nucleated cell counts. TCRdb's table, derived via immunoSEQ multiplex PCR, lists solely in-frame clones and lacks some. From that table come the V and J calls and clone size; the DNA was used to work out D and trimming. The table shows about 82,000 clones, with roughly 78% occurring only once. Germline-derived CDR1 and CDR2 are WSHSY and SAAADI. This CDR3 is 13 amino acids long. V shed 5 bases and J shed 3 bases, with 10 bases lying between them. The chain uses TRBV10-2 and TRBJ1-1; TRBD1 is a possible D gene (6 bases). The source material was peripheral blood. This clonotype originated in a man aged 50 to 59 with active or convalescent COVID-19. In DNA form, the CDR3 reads TGCGCCAGCAGTAACAGGGTCGACACTGAAGCTTTCTTT. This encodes CASSNRVDTEAFF.